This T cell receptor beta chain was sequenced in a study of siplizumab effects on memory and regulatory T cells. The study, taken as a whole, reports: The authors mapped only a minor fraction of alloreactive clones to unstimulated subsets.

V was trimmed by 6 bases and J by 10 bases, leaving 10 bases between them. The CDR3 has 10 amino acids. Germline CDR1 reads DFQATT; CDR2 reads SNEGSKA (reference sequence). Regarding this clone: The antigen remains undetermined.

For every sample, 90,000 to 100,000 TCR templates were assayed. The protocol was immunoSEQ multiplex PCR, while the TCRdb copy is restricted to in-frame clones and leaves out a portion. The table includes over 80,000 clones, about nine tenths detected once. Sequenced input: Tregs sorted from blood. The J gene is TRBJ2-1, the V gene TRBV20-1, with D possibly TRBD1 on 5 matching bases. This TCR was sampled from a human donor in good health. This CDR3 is CSAGWGEQFF. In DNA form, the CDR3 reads TGCAGTGCCGGGTGGGGCGAGCAGTTCTTC.